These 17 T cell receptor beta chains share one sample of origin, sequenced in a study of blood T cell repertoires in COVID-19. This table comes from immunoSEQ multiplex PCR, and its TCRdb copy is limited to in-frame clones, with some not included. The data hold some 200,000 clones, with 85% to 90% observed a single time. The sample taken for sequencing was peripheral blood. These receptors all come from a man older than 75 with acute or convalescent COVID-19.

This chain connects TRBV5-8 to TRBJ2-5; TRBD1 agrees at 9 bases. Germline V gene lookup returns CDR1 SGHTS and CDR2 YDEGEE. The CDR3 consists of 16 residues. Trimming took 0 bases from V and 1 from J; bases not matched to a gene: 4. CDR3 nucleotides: TGTGCCAGCAGCTTGGGAACAGGGGGCCGCCAAGAGACCCAGTACTTC. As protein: CASSLGTGGRQETQYF.

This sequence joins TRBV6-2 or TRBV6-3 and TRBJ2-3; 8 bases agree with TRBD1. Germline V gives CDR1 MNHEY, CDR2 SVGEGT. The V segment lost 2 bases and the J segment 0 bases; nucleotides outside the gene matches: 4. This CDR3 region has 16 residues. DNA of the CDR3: TGTGCCAGCAGTTACGGTACAGGGGGGAGCACAGATACGCAGTATTTT. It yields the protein CASSYGTGGSTDTQYF.

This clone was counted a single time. In nucleotides, the CDR3 is TGCGCCAGCAGAGGGGTAGGGCCTTACAATGAGCAGTTCTTC. Protein: CASRGVGPYNEQFF. This sequence joins TRBV5-1 and TRBJ2-1; a possible D gene is TRBD1 (5 bases). Looked up from germline, CDR1 is SGHRS and CDR2 is YFSETQ. V dropped 5 bases and J dropped 4 bases, with 13 bases sitting between them. This CDR3 is 14 amino acids long.

DNA of the CDR3: TGTGCCAGCAGAACGATCCGACAGGGGGCGAACTATGGCTACACCTTC. Its protein product is CASRTIRQGANYGYTF. The V and J genes are TRBV11-2 and TRBJ1-2, with TRBD1 identical over 10 bases. Germline V gene lookup returns CDR1 SGHAT and CDR2 FQNNGV. With V trimmed by 6 bases and J by 2 bases, 9 bases remained unmatched. This CDR3 comprises 16 residues.

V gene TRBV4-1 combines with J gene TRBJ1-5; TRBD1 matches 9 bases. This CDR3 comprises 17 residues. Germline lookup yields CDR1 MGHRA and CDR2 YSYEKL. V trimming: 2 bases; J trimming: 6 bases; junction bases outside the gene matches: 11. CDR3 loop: CASSQMMEQGAGQPQHF. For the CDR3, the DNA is TGCGCCAGCAGCCAAATGATGGAACAGGGGGCTGGTCAGCCCCAGCATTTT.

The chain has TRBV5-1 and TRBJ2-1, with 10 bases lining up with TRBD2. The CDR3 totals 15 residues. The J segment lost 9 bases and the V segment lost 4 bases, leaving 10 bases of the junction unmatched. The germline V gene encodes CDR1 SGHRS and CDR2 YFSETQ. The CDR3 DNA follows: TGCGCCAGCAGCCCTTATCTAGCGGGAGTAGGTGAGCAGTTCTTC. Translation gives CASSPYLAGVGEQFF. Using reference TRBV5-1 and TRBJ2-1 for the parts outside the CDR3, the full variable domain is KAGVTQTPRYLIKTRGQQVTLSCSPISGHRSVSWYQQTPGQGLQFLFEYFSETQRNKGNFPGRFSGRQFSNSRSEMNVSTLELGDSALYLCASSPYLAGVGEQFFGPGTRLTVL.

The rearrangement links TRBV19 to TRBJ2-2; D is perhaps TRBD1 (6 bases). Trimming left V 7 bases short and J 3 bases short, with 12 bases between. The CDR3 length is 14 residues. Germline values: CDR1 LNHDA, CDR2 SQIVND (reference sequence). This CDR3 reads CASKGQSYTGELFF. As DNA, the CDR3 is TGTGCCAGTAAAGGACAGAGCTACACCGGGGAGCTGTTTTTT.

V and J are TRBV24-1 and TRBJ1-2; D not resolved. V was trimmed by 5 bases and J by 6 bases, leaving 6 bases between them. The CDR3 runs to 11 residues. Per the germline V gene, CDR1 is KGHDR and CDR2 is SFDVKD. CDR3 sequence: CATSVGDGYTF. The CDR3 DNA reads TGTGCCACCAGTGTCGGAGATGGCTACACCTTC.

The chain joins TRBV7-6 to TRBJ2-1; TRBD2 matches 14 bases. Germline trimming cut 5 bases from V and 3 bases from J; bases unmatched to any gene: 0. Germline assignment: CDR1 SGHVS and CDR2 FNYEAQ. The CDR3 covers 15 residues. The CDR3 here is CASSGTSGSYNEQFF. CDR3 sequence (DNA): TGTGCCAGCAGCGGGACTAGCGGGAGCTACAATGAGCAGTTCTTC.

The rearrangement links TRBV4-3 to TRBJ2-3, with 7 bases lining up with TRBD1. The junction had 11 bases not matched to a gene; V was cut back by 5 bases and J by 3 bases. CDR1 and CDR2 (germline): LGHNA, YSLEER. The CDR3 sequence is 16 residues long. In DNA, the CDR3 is TGCGCCAGCAGCAAAAACAGGGGCTCCGGGACAGATACGCAGTATTTT. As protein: CASSKNRGSGTDTQYF.

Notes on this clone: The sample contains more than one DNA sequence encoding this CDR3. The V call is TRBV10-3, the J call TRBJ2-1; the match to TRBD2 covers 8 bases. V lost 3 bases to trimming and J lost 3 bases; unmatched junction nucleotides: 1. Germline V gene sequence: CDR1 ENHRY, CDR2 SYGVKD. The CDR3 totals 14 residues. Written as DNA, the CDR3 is TGTGCCATCAGTGAAGGGACTAGCTACAATGAGCAGTTCTTC. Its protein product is CAISEGTSYNEQFF.

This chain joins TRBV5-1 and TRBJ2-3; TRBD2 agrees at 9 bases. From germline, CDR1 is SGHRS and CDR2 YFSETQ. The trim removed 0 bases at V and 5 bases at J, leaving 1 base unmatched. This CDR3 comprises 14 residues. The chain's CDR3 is CASSLETSGDTQYF. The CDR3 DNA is TGCGCCAGCAGCTTGGAGACTAGCGGAGATACGCAGTATTTT. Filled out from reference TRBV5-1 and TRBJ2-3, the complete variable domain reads KAGVTQTPRYLIKTRGQQVTLSCSPISGHRSVSWYQQTPGQGLQFLFEYFSETQRNKGNFPGRFSGRQFSNSRSEMNVSTLELGDSALYLCASSLETSGDTQYFGPGTRLTVL.

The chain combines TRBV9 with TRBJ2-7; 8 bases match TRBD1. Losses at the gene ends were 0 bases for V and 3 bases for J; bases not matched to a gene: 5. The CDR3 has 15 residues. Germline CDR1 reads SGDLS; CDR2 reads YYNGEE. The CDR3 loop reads CASSVVQGAVYEQYF. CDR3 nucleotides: TGTGCCAGCAGCGTAGTGCAGGGGGCTGTCTACGAGCAGTACTTC.

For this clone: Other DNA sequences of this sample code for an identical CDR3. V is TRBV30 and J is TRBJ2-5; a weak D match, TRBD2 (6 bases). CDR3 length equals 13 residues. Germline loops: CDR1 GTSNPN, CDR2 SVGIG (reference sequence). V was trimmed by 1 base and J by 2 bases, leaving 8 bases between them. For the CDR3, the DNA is TGTGCCTGGAGTGGGGGACTGCAAGAGACCCAGTACTTC. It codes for CAWSGGLQETQYF. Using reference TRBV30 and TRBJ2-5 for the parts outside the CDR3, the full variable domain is SQTIHQWPATLVQPVGSPLSLECTVEGTSNPNLYWYRQAAGRGLQLLFYSVGIGQISSEVPQNLSASRPQDRQFILSSKKLLLSDSGFYLCAWSGGLQETQYFGPGTRLLVL.

Here the CDR3 reads CASSFRGTSVNTYNEQFF. The CDR3 bases are TGTGCCAGCAGCTTTCGAGGGACTAGCGTTAATACCTACAATGAGCAGTTCTTC. This rearrangement joins TRBV11-2 to TRBJ2-1; the match to TRBD2 covers 10 bases. This CDR3 contains 18 residues. With 3 bases clipped from V and 2 bases from J, the junction kept 10 bases outside the gene matches. Germline V gene lookup returns CDR1 SGHAT and CDR2 FQNNGV.

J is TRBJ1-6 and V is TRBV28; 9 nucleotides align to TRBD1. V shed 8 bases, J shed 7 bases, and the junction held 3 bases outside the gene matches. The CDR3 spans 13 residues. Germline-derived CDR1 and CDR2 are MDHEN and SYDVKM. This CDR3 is CASLGQGNSPLHF. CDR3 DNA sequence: TGTGCCAGCTTAGGACAGGGGAATTCACCCCTCCACTTT.

The chain's CDR3 is CASSIGHSRLAAYEQYF. Here the CDR3 DNA reads TGTGCCAGTAGTATAGGCCATTCAAGGCTAGCGGCCTACGAGCAGTACTTC. The chain employs TRBV19 and TRBJ2-7, with 7 bases that match TRBD2. The J segment lost 2 bases and the V segment lost 1 base, leaving 11 bases of the junction unmatched. This CDR3 contains 17 residues. The V gene's germline CDR1 is LNHDA and CDR2 SQIVND (reference sequence).